A single sample is the source of the 32 T cell receptor beta chains below, sequenced in a study of cytomegalovirus exposure and HLA in healthy donors (TCRdb year 2017). The library was obtained by the immunoSEQ multiplex PCR assay. For the multiplex PCR, a mixture combining 60 forward primers for TCR Vbeta segments and 13 reverse primers for TCR Jbeta segments was used. TCRdb mirrors the immuneACCESS table, restricted to in-frame sequences. Some clones are absent from its copies; in checked studies, under half trace to an unresolved V gene, and the reason for the others is unknown. The sample table lists about 89,000 clones, 85% of them with a count of one. The leading ten clones occupy less than 8% of the sample. The sample comprised PBMCs. The source of these receptors is a man in his forties or fifties in good health and CMV-seropositive.

The sample holds one count of this clone. The gene calls are TRBV28 and TRBJ2-7; 7 bases agree with TRBD2. The CDR3 is 14 amino acids. Germline values: CDR1 MDHEN, CDR2 SYDVKM. Trimming took 3 bases from V and 3 from J; bases not matched to a gene: 5. The CDR3 sequence is CASSLGGVGYEQYF. The CDR3 DNA reads as TGTGCCAGCAGTTTGGGAGGGGTGGGCTACGAGCAGTACTTC.

The table lists this clone with a count of one. V and J are TRBV6-5 and TRBJ1-1; 7 bases align to TRBD1. Germline CDR1 is MNHEY and CDR2 is SVGAGI. The V and J ends lost 4 bases and 4 bases, in that order; junction bases with no gene match: 3. The CDR3 spans 13 residues. This chain's CDR3 is CASSFNRGTEAFF. The DNA of the CDR3 is TGTGCCAGCAGTTTCAACAGGGGCACTGAAGCTTTCTTT.

The V gene is TRBV4-2, the J gene TRBJ1-5; TRBD1 is a possible D gene (6 bases). V lost 1 base, J lost 5 bases, and 9 bases lay in between. This CDR3 is built from 14 residues. Looked up from germline, CDR1 is LGHNA and CDR2 is YNFKEQ. The CDR3 sequence: CASSQAGADQPQHF. The CDR3 DNA follows: TGTGCCAGCAGCCAAGCAGGGGCGGATCAGCCCCAGCATTTT.

The chain carries TRBV14 and TRBJ2-2, with a tentative D call TRBD2 (5 bases). The length of the CDR3 is 17 residues. Germline values: CDR1 SGHDN, CDR2 FVKESK. V lost 2 bases and J lost 1, with 14 bases in between. The DNA for the CDR3 is TGTGCCAGCAGCCAACCCAAGGGAGCGGTGAACACCGGGGAGCTGTTTTTT. Its protein product is CASSQPKGAVNTGELFF. Supplemented by reference TRBV14 and TRBJ2-2, the full variable domain reads EAGVTQFPSHSVIEKGQTVTLRCDPISGHDNLYWYRRVMGKEIKFLLHFVKESKQDESGMPNNRFLAERTGGTYSTLKVQPAELEDSGVYFCASSQPKGAVNTGELFFGEGSRLTVL.

The rearrangement links TRBV6-1 to TRBJ2-3; maybe TRBD2 (5 bases). The CDR3 loop spans 14 amino acids. CDR1 and CDR2 from the germline V gene are MNHNS and SASEGT. Deletions cut 8 bases from V and 4 bases from J, with 16 bases between. The CDR3 nucleotides are TGTGCCAGCGCCGGGAACCCGAAGGCAGATACGCAGTATTTT. Protein: CASAGNPKADTQYF.

In its sample, this clone ranks as medium-sized. Germline is not matched at one junction end, which may reflect a read error. J is TRBJ2-3 and V is TRBV9, with 9 nucleotides matching TRBD1. CDR1 and CDR2 (germline): SGDLS, YYNGEE. The CDR3 is 15 amino acids. In DNA form, the CDR3 reads TGTGCCAGCAGCTTAGGTTCCCTGCCGGGACAGGGAAGATTTTTT. It is translated as CASSLGSLPGQGRFF.

The genes are TRBV11-2 and TRBJ1-3; D gene ambiguous. The germline V and J ends were trimmed by 1 base and 0 bases, with 7 bases remaining between them. The CDR3 is made up of 15 amino acids. The germline gives CDR1 SGHAT, CDR2 FQNNGV. The CDR3: CASSLVPRSGNTIYF. CDR3 coding DNA: TGTGCCAGCAGCTTAGTCCCGCGCTCTGGAAACACCATATATTTT. The variable domain in full, completed from reference TRBV11-2 and TRBJ1-3, reads EAGVAQSPRYKIIEKRQSVAFWCNPISGHATLYWYQQILGQGPKLLIQFQNNGVVDDSQLPKDRFSAERLKGVDSTLKIQPAKLEDSAVYLCASSLVPRSGNTIYFGEGSWLTVV.

V and J are TRBV2 and TRBJ2-7; 12 bases line up with TRBD2. The CDR3 consists of 15 residues. V gave up 6 bases and J gave up 3 bases; unmatched junction bases: 6. Germline assignment: CDR1 SNHLY and CDR2 FYNNEI. CDR3 sequence (DNA): TGTGCCAGCAGGCTAGCGGGAGGGACTGGCTACGAGCAGTACTTC. Protein sequence: CASRLAGGTGYEQYF.

This clone is a singleton in its sample. The chain employs TRBV7-2 and TRBJ2-1, with 12 bases identical to TRBD2. V was clipped by 6 bases and J by 9 bases; unmatched bases: 9. The CDR3 is 15 amino acids. Per the germline V gene, CDR1 is SGHTA and CDR2 is FQGNSA. The CDR3 DNA reads as TGTGCCAGCAGAAAGACTAGCGGGGGAGGGAGTGAGCAGTTCTTC. This sequence encodes CASRKTSGGGSEQFF.

V and J are TRBV28 and TRBJ1-6; 8 positions match TRBD1. With V trimmed by 7 bases and J by 9 bases, 11 bases remained unmatched. The CDR3 is 15 residues long. Germline CDR1 reads MDHEN; CDR2 reads SYDVKM. The CDR3 coding sequence is TGTGCCAGCACCCCGGCAGGGGGCGGAGGTTCACCCCTCCACTTT. The encoded protein is CASTPAGGGGSPLHF. The complete variable domain, with remaining parts taken from reference TRBV28 and TRBJ1-6, reads DVKVTQSSRYLVKRTGEKVFLECVQDMDHENMFWYRQDPGLGLRLIYFSYDVKMKEKGDIPEGYSVSREKKERFSLILESASTNQTSMYLCASTPAGGGGSPLHFGNGTRLTVT.

The chain is built from TRBV12-5 and TRBJ1-4, with D maybe TRBD1 (5 bases). Trimming pared 8 bases from V and 5 bases from J, leaving 18 bases between. The CDR3 is made up of 15 amino acids. In germline, CDR1 is LGHNT, CDR2 FRNRAP. CDR3 nucleotides: TGTGCTAGTCGGAGATCTTGGGGCGAAAATGAAAAACTGTTTTTT. It is translated as CASRRSWGENEKLFF. Together with reference TRBV12-5 and TRBJ1-4, the CDR3 gives the full variable domain: DARVTQTPRHKVTEMGQEVTMRCQPILGHNTVFWYRQTMMQGLELLAYFRNRAPLDDSGMPKDRFSAEMPDATLATLKIQPSEPRDSAVYFCASRRSWGENEKLFFGSGTQLSVL.

The sample holds a few counts of this clone. CDR3 sequence reads: CASSHDSLYRANTGELFF. CDR3 nucleotides: TGTGCCAGCTCACATGATTCTTTATACAGGGCGAACACCGGGGAGCTGTTTTTT. The genes are TRBV18 and TRBJ2-2, with TRBD1 as a possible D gene (6 bases). V lost 4 bases to trimming and J lost 0 bases, with 18 bases between them. The CDR3 has 18 amino acids. Germline V gene lookup returns CDR1 KGHSH and CDR2 LQKENI.

V and J are TRBV12-5 and TRBJ2-3, with TRBD1 as a possible D gene (5 bases). This CDR3 contains 15 residues. The ends were cut back, 4 bases at V and 3 bases at J, with 14 bases in the middle. Germline CDR1 LGHNT, CDR2 FRNRAP. CDR3 DNA: TGTGCTAGTGGTTCCCCCGGACAACCTACAGATACGCAGTATTTT. Its translation is CASGSPGQPTDTQYF.

V usage is TRBV7-2 and J usage is TRBJ2-7, with D hard to call. Trimming cost V 3 bases and J 3 bases, with 12 bases left between them. This CDR3 contains 14 residues. The germline V gene has CDR1 SGHTA and CDR2 FQGNSA. CDR3 residues: CASSFVIGDYEQYF. The DNA for the CDR3 is TGTGCCAGCAGCTTTGTAATCGGTGACTACGAGCAGTACTTC. The whole variable domain, filled in from reference TRBV7-2 and TRBJ2-7, reads GAGVSQSPSNKVTEKGKDVELRCDPISGHTALYWYRQSLGQGLEFLIYFQGNSAPDKSGLPSDRFSAERTGGSVSTLTIQRTQQEDSAVYLCASSFVIGDYEQYFGPGTRLTVT.

This clone was recorded a few times. The V gene is TRBV27, the J gene TRBJ2-7; 9 bases fit TRBD1. This CDR3 spans 14 amino acids. Germline loops: CDR1 MNHEY, CDR2 SMNVEV (reference sequence). Trimming took 2 bases from V and 3 from J; bases not matched to a gene: 2. CDR3 sequence: CASSLGTGIYEQYF. For the CDR3, the DNA is TGTGCCAGCAGTTTAGGGACAGGGATCTACGAGCAGTACTTC.

The gene calls are TRBV4-1 and TRBJ2-5; D possibly corresponds to TRBD1 (6 bases). The V end was cut by 4 bases, the J end by 7 bases, with 28 bases between. Germline V gene lookup returns CDR1 MGHRA and CDR2 YSYEKL. The CDR3 contains 18 residues. CDR3 residues: CASSPTIGKDSAAGTQYF. In DNA, the CDR3 is TGCGCCAGCAGCCCCACAATAGGGAAGGACAGCGCCGCCGGGACCCAGTACTTC.

This sequence joins TRBV6-6 and TRBJ1-1; tentatively, D is TRBD1 (6 bases). CDR1 is MNHNY, CDR2 SVGAGI, per germline (reference sequence). The CDR3 is made up of 14 amino acids. Between the trimmed V and J ends, which lost 6 bases and 5 bases, there was a span of 16 bases. DNA of the CDR3: TGTGCCAGCAGGCCACAGGGATCTCGGACTGAAGCTTTCTTT. Translated, it gives CASRPQGSRTEAFF.

V gene TRBV7-2 combines with J gene TRBJ2-3, with 12 bases fitting TRBD2. This CDR3 is built from 15 residues. CDR1 SGHTA and CDR2 FQGNSA come from the germline V gene. V lost 1 base, J lost 7 bases, and 3 bases stayed unmatched. The CDR3 DNA sequence: TGTGCCAGCAGCTTAGGACTAGCGGGAGCATATACGCAGTATTTT. Translating it yields CASSLGLAGAYTQYF.

This chain links TRBV9 with TRBJ1-1; 7 bases fit TRBD1. V lost 4 bases, J lost 6 bases, and 15 bases stayed unmatched. Per germline, CDR1 SGDLS and CDR2 YYNGEE. CDR3 length equals 16 residues. In DNA, the CDR3 is TGTGCCAGCAGCCCCAGGGGGACACTGATAACGTCTGAAGCTTTCTTT. Residues: CASSPRGTLITSEAFF.

CDR3 in amino acids: CASSYSTILTGELFF. The CDR3, as DNA: TGTGCCAGCAGTTACTCGACTATACTCACCGGGGAGCTGTTTTTT. The rearrangement uses TRBV6-5 and TRBJ2-2; the D gene is possibly TRBD2 (5 bases). V lost 0 bases and J lost 4, with 9 bases in between. Germline V gives CDR1 MNHEY, CDR2 SVGAGI. This CDR3 is 15 amino acids long.

This rearrangement joins TRBV27 to TRBJ1-2, with 7 bases fitting TRBD1. The CDR3 has 13 residues. V shed 10 bases and J 8 bases; nucleotides not matched to a gene: 13. Germline V gene sequence: CDR1 MNHEY, CDR2 SMNVEV (reference sequence). The CDR3 is CATQPGQRGGYTF. In nucleotides, the CDR3 is TGTGCCACCCAACCGGGACAGCGCGGGGGCTACACCTTC.

The V and J genes are TRBV9 and TRBJ2-1, with 13 nucleotides matching TRBD2. In germline, CDR1 is SGDLS, CDR2 YYNGEE. The CDR3 contains 15 residues. V was clipped by 2 bases and J by 8 bases; unmatched bases: 4. The CDR3 loop is CASSVGTSGAYEQFF. The CDR3 nucleotides read TGTGCCAGCAGCGTCGGGACTAGCGGGGCCTATGAGCAGTTCTTC.

This clone was seen once. V is TRBV13 and J is TRBJ2-2; a weak D match, TRBD2 (6 bases). The germline V gene has CDR1 PRHDT and CDR2 FYEKMQ (reference sequence). Deletions cut 5 bases from V and 7 bases from J, with 11 bases between. There are 13 residues in the CDR3. CDR3 sequence: CASSPRGSGELFF. The CDR3 DNA sequence: TGTGCCAGCAGCCCCCGGGGGAGCGGGGAGCTGTTTTTT.

V and J are TRBV6-1 and TRBJ2-7; 7 bases line up with TRBD1. The CDR3 loop spans 14 amino acids. Germline CDR1 is MNHNS and CDR2 is SASEGT. After removal of 8 bases from V and 4 bases from J, the junction contained 11 bases not matched to a gene. The CDR3 spells CASPTPGTEYEQYF. CDR3 nucleotides: TGTGCCAGCCCAACCCCCGGGACAGAGTACGAGCAGTACTTC.

This chain uses TRBV2 with TRBJ2-1; 8 bases align to TRBD2. The V and J ends lost 6 bases and 4 bases, in that order; junction bases with no gene match: 11. This CDR3 is built from 16 residues. CDR1 is SNHLY and CDR2 is FYNNEI in the germline V gene. The CDR3 nucleotides are TGTGCCAGCAGGGGCAGGACTAGCCCATGGTACAATGAGCAGTTCTTC. It specifies CASRGRTSPWYNEQFF.

The V gene is TRBV10-1, the J gene TRBJ2-1; 8 bases agree with TRBD2. This CDR3 region has 14 residues. The V and J ends lost 8 bases and 5 bases, in that order; junction bases with no gene match: 8. Germline V gene data show CDR1 as WNHNN and CDR2 as SYGVQD (reference sequence). In DNA, the CDR3 is TGCGCCAGCTCGGGCGGGAGGCAGGACAATGAGCAGTTCTTC. Amino acids: CASSGGRQDNEQFF.

This chain joins TRBV6-5 and TRBJ1-2; D perhaps matches TRBD1 (6 bases). The germline V gene encodes CDR1 MNHEY and CDR2 SVGAGI. With 5 bases removed from V and 4 bases from J, the gap between germline ends came to 17 bases. The CDR3 contains 15 residues. This chain's CDR3 is CASSPTGFSGYGYTF. The CDR3 DNA follows: TGTGCCAGCAGTCCTACAGGGTTTTCTGGCTATGGCTACACCTTC.

This clone occurred once. V gene TRBV6-5 combines with J gene TRBJ2-3; the match to TRBD2 covers 8 bases. V lost 6 bases, J lost 5 bases, and 10 bases stayed unmatched. CDR3 length: 15 amino acids. Germline V CDR1 and CDR2: MNHEY, SVGAGI. The DNA of the CDR3 is TGTGCCAGCAGGGTGTCGGCGGGAGGTGGAGATACGCAGTATTTT. This encodes CASRVSAGGGDTQYF.

CDR3 amino acids: CASSTFAGANSQPQHF. The CDR3, as DNA: TGCGCCAGCAGTACCTTTGCGGGGGCTAACTCTCAGCCCCAGCATTTT. This sequence joins TRBV5-1 and TRBJ1-5; tentatively, D is TRBD1 (6 bases). Germline V lookup: CDR1 SGHRS, CDR2 YFSETQ. The CDR3 is 16 residues long. Trimming removed 5 bases from V and 6 bases from J, with 21 bases in between.

A few counts support this clone. The chain combines TRBV5-1 with TRBJ2-7, with D hard to call. The germline gives CDR1 SGHRS, CDR2 YFSETQ. This CDR3 comprises 14 residues. V lost 1 base and J 0 bases, leaving 8 bases between the germline ends. CDR3 residues: CASSLTLSSYEQYF. The CDR3 nucleotides read TGCGCCAGCAGCTTGACGTTGAGCTCCTACGAGCAGTACTTC.

The rearrangement joins TRBV10-3 to TRBJ1-6; maybe TRBD1 (5 bases). Germline lookup yields CDR1 ENHRY and CDR2 SYGVKD. This CDR3 spans 15 amino acids. Trimming took 6 bases from V and 0 from J, leaving 9 bases between them. The CDR3 reads CAIRGGSSYNSPLHF. In nucleotides, the CDR3 is TGTGCCATCAGGGGGGGGAGCTCCTATAATTCACCCCTCCACTTT.

The rearrangement links TRBV4-1 to TRBJ2-1, with D perhaps TRBD2 (6 bases). V dropped 4 bases and J dropped 3 bases, with 10 bases sitting between them. The CDR3 loop spans 14 amino acids. Germline CDR1 MGHRA, CDR2 YSYEKL. For the CDR3, the DNA is TGCGCCAGCAGCCCTCGGGAGAGCTACAATGAGCAGTTCTTC. Protein: CASSPRESYNEQFF.